These T cell receptor beta chains were read from a single sample in a study of CD4 T cells in relation to SARS-CoV-2 and coronaviruses. Antigens of these TCRs are unknown. Method: immunoSEQ multiplex PCR; TCRdb's copy keeps in-frame clones and lacks some. The table lists approximately 22,000 clones, about 70% of them singletons. The sample taken for sequencing was CD4+ T cells from PBMCs, cultured in vitro. These receptor sequences come from a human donor in good health. Both conserved end residues are trimmed from each CDR3.

ASIAGTDYEQY | TRBV5-8
ASSHTRHNTNTEAF | TRBV4-3
ASRPTFPGRVV | TRBV7-2
ASSLYRDATNEKLF | TRBV7-8
ASSTSVLAGGFYEQY | TRBV19
ASSLGGSAYEQY | TRBV7-2
ASSLAGSRTEAF | TRBV5-4
ASRYRGANTGELF | TRBV7-9
ASSPDRGRGTYEQY | TRBV28
ASSLFTGFSTDTQY | TRBV5-8
ASSLKSYGYT | TRBV12-3/TRBV12-4
ASSEGGVKNIQY | TRBV2
ASSYSGTFNRH | TRBV6-5
ASTTREGTEAF | TRBV12-3/TRBV12-4
ASSAGDTGELF | TRBV6-4
ASSMTSGPQY | TRBV3-1/TRBV3-2
ASSPQSPHQPQH | TRBV27
ASGGGPSTDTQY | TRBV2
ASSDSPANYGYT | TRBV10-2
ASSPDPGYEQY | TRBV9
ASSAGSLWGTQY | TRBV27
ASSSVTGGGGGYT | TRBV13
ASSVVHPGEQF | TRBV9
ASPGGSTDTQY | TRBV28
ASSISGTVLLRNTEAF | TRBV19
ASSLAGGWATDTQY | TRBV7-2
ASSGTASTDTQY | TRBV7-9
ASSLGSGAPTDTQY | TRBV7-7
ASNSLYRGQGEQY | TRBV5-6
ASSSGASNTGELF | TRBV7-2
ASSQEARKETQY | TRBV4-2
ASSFSGGGLYNEQF | TRBV7-3
ASSYSSREGYT | TRBV6-2/TRBV6-3
ASSLLGSVLFRWNEQF | TRBV23-1
ASSQEVGTGARNEQF | TRBV3-1/TRBV3-2